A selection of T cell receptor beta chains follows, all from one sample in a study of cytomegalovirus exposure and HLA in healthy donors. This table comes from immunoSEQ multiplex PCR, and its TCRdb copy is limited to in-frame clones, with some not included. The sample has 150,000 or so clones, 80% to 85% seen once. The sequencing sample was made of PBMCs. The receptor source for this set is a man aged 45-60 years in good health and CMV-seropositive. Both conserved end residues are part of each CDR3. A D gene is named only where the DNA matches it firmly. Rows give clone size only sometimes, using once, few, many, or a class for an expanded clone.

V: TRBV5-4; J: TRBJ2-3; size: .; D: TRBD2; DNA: TGTGCCAGCAGCTTGGTTCCTAGCGGAGGTAGCACAGATACGCAGTATTTT; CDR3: CASSLVPSGGSTDTQYF
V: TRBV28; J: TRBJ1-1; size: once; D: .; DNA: TGTGCCAGCAGTTTACGAGAGGGAGCCTTGAACACTGAAGCTTTCTTT; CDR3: CASSLREGALNTEAFF
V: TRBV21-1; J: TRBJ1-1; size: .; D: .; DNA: TGTGCCAGCACGCAATACAGGACAAAGGATTGGGGGAACACTGAAGCTTTCTTT; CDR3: CASTQYRTKDWGNTEAFF
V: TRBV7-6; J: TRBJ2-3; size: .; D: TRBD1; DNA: TGTGCCAGCAGCTTACCTGACAGGGGCACAGATACGCAGTATTTT; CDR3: CASSLPDRGTDTQYF
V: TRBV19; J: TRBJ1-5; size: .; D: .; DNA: TGTGCCAGTAGTATAGTCCTCCCCGGGAATCAGCCCCAGCATTTT; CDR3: CASSIVLPGNQPQHF
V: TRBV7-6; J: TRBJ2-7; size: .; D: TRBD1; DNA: TGTGCCAGCAGCTCCAACCGACAGGGACGCGAGCAGTACTTC; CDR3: CASSSNRQGREQYF
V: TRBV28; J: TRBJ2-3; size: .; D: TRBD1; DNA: TGTGCCAGCAGTACGGACAGGGACGCAGATACGCAGTATTTT; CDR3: CASSTDRDADTQYF
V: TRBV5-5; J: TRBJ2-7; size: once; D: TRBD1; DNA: TGTGCCAGCAGCTGGGACAGGGTCAACGAGCAGTACTTC; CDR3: CASSWDRVNEQYF
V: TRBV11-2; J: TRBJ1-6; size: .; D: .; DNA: TGTGCCAGCTCCCCACTTGGGCTCTATAATTCACCCCTCCACTTT; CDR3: CASSPLGLYNSPLHF
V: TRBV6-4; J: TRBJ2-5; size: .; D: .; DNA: TGTGCCAGCATAGACAGGGGAGGGGAGACCCAGTACTTC; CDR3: CASIDRGGETQYF
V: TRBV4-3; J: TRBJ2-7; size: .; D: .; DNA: TGCGCCAGCAGCCAAGTTCCAGCCGAAGACAGGCGAACCTACGAGCAGTACTTC; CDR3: CASSQVPAEDRRTYEQYF
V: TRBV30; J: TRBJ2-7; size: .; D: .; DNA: TGTGCCTTTAGCGGTAGCTCCTACGAGCAGTACTTC; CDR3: CAFSGSSYEQYF
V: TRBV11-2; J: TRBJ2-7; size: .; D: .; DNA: TGTGCCAGCAGCTTAGGGGGGCACTCCTACGAGCAGTACTTC; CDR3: CASSLGGHSYEQYF
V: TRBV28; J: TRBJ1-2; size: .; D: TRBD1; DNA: TGTGCCAGCAGCCGGACAGGGGGCTATGGCTACACCTTC; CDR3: CASSRTGGYGYTF
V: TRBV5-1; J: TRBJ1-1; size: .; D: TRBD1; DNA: TGCGCCAGCAGCTTGGGCGGAGGACAGGGGTATGCTTTCTTT; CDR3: CASSLGGGQGYAFF
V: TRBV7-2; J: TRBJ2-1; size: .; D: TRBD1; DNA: TGTGCCAGCAGCCCTAATAAACCGACAGGGGGCTTTAGTTATGAGCAGTTCTTC; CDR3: CASSPNKPTGGFSYEQFF
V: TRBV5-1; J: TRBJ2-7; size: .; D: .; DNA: TGCGCCAGCAGCTTGGGTGGCAGCTCCTACGAGCAGTACTTC; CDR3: CASSLGGSSYEQYF
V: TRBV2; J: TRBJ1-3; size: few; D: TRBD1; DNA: TGTGCCAGCAGTAACGGACAGGGACCAGACACCATATATTTT; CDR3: CASSNGQGPDTIYF
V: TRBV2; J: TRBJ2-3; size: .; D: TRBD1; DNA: TGTGCCAGCAGTGGGACAGGGGGCCCCGCCGATACGCAGTATTTT; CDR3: CASSGTGGPADTQYF
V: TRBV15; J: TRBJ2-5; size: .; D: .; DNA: TGTGCCACCAGCAGAACCCCAGGGGCCACACAAGAGACCCAGTACTTC; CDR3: CATSRTPGATQETQYF
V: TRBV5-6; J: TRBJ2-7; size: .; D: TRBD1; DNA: TGTGCCAGCAGCCCCGCGGGACAGGGGTACGAGCAGTACTTC; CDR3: CASSPAGQGYEQYF
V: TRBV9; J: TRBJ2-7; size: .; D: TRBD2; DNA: TGTGCCAGCAGCGTAGGGGGAGGGACCTACGAGCAGTACTTC; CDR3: CASSVGGGTYEQYF
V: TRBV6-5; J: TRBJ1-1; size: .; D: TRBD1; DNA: TGTGCCAGCAGAGACAGGGGGAACACTGAAGCTTTCTTT; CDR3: CASRDRGNTEAFF
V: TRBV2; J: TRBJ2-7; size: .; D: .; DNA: TGTGCCAGGACAGGAAAGAGCTCCTACGAGCAGTACTTC; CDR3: CARTGKSSYEQYF
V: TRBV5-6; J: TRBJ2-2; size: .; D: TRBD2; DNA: TGTGCCAGCAGCTTGGTTCGGACTAGCGGGGATACCGGGGAGCTGTTTTTT; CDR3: CASSLVRTSGDTGELFF
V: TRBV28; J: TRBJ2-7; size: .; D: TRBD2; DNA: TGTGCCAGCAGTTTTGGCGGGAGCCCTTCCTACGAGCAGTACTTC; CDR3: CASSFGGSPSYEQYF
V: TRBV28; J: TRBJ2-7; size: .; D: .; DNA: TGTGCCAGCAGCCCTCTAGCTTTAGGGCAGTACTTC; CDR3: CASSPLALGQYF
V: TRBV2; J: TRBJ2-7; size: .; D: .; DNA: TGTGCCAGCGGCCTCTTAAACTACGAGCAGTACTTC; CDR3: CASGLLNYEQYF
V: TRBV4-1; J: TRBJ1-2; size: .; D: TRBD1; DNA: TGCGCCAGCAGCCAACGGGACAGGGGAGACTATGGCTACACCTTC; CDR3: CASSQRDRGDYGYTF
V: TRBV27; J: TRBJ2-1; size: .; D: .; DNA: TGTGCCAGCAGTTTAAACAGCCTCTCCTACAATGAGCAGTTCTTC; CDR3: CASSLNSLSYNEQFF
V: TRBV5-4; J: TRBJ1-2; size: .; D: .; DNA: TGTGCCAGCAGCTTTTCAGGGTTAAACTATGGCTACACCTTC; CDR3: CASSFSGLNYGYTF
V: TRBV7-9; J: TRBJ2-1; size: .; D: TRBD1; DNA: TGTGCCAGCAGCCCCCCTGGACAGGTAGGGAATGAGCAGTTCTTC; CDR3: CASSPPGQVGNEQFF
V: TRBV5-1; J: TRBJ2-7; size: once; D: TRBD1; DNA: TGCGCCAGCAGCACCGGGACAGGGGGCTACGAGCAGTACTTC; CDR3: CASSTGTGGYEQYF
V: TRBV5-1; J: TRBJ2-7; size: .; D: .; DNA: TGCGCCAGCACCCCATTCACAGGATCCTCCTACGAGCAGTACTTC; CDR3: CASTPFTGSSYEQYF
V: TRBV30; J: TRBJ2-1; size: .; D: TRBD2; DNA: TGTGCCTGGAGTGTATTTAGCGGGAGTAGTGTTTACAATGAGCAGTTCTTC; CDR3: CAWSVFSGSSVYNEQFF
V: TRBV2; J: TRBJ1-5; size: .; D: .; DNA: TGTGCCAGCAGTGAGGAGTCATTATCGCCCCAGCATTTT; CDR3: CASSEESLSPQHF
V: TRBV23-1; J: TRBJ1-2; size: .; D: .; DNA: TGCGCCAGCAGTCAATGCGGTCCAGCCAACTATGGCTACACCTTC; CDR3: CASSQCGPANYGYTF
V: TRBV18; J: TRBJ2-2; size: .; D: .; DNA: TGTGCCAGCTCACTCCAACTAGCTCTCCACACCGGGGAGCTGTTTTTT; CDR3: CASSLQLALHTGELFF
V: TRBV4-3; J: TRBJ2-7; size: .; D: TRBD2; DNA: TGCGCCAGCAGCTCGGGACTACCTACCTACGAGCAGTACTTC; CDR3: CASSSGLPTYEQYF
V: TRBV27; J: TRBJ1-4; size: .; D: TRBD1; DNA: TGTGCCAGCAGTAACCTTGACAGGGATCATAATGAAAAACTGTTTTTT; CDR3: CASSNLDRDHNEKLFF
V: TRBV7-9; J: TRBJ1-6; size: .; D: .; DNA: TGTGCCAGCAGCTTTGAAGCAGGGGATAATTCACCCCTCCACTTT; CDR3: CASSFEAGDNSPLHF
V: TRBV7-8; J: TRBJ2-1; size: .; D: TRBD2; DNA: TGTGCCAGCAGAACTAGCGGGGGGGTCACCTACAATGAGCAGTTCTTC; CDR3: CASRTSGGVTYNEQFF
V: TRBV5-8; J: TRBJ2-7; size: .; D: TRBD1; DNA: TGTGCCAGCAGCTGGGACAGGGGACGATTCGCCTACGAGCAGTACTTC; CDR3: CASSWDRGRFAYEQYF
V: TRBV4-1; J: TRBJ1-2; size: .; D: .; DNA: TGCGCCAGCAGCCAAGGCGGGGCTCACTATGGCTACACCTTC; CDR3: CASSQGGAHYGYTF
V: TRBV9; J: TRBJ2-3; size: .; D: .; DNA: TGTGCCAGCAGCGTTCTCACAGATACGCAGTATTTT; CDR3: CASSVLTDTQYF
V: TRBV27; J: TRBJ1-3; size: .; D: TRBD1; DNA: TGTGCCAGCAGTTTCGGGACAGGGCCTGGAAACACCATATATTTT; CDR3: CASSFGTGPGNTIYF
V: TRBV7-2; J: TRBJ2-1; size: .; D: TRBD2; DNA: TGTGCCAGCAGCTTAGCGCCGCGGGGGGGCTTGAATGAGCAGTTCTTC; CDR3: CASSLAPRGGLNEQFF
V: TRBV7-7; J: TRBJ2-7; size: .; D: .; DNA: TGTGCCAGCAGCTTAGTCGGGGTTCAGGTGGGAGCAGATTACGAGCAGTACTTC; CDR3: CASSLVGVQVGADYEQYF
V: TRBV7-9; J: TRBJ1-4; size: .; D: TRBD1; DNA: TGTGCCAGCAGCGACAGGGCAACTAATGAAAAACTGTTTTTT; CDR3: CASSDRATNEKLFF
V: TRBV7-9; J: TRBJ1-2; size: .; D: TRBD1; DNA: TGTGCCAGCAGCTTGAACAGGGGTGATGGCTACACCTTC; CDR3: CASSLNRGDGYTF
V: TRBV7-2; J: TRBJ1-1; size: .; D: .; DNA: TGTGCCAGCAGCCCCCGCAACCAACGGACTGAAGCTTTCTTT; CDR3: CASSPRNQRTEAFF
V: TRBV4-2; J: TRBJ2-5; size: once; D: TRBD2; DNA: TGTGCCAGCAGCCAAGAGCCAGCGGGGGGCCCGGAGACCCAGTACTTC; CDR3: CASSQEPAGGPETQYF
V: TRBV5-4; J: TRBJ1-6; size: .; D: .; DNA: TGTGCCAGCAGCTCCTTGACAGGATCAGGGCCGAATTCACCCCTCCACTTT; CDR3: CASSSLTGSGPNSPLHF
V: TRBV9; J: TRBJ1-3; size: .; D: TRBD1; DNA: TGTGCCAGCAGCGAAAACCTAGGACAGGGTGGAAACACCATATATTTT; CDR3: CASSENLGQGGNTIYF
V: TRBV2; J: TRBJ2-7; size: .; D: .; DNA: TGTGCCAGCAGGGGGGTGGACAGCTACGAGCAGTACTTC; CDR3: CASRGVDSYEQYF